A selection of T cell receptor beta chains follows, all from one sample in a study of T-cell reconstitution after alpha-beta-depleted transplantation in children. MiXCR was run by TCRdb on the PCR reads, yielding one entry per CDR3 protein. This table holds hundreds of thousands of distinct CDR3 sequences, 20% to 30% found once. The specimen comprised PBMCs, mostly from graft donor cells, sampled 360 days after TCRalphabeta/CD19-depleted stem cell transplant. The receptor source for this set is a female patient aged 2-15 years who had a stem cell transplant for congenital amegakaryocytic thrombocytopenia, so the T cells may come from the graft donor. Both conserved end residues are part of each CDR3. D genes are given only for firm matches. Clone size appears in some rows only: once, few, many, or a class for an expanded clone.

abundance | j_gene | d_gene | v_gene | CDR3nt | CDR3aa
few | TRBJ2-5 | - | TRBV7-2 | TGTGCCAGCAGCTTACGGCCGGGGACGAGGGAGACCCAGTACTTC | CASSLRPGTRETQYF
many | TRBJ2-1 | TRBD1 | TRBV7-9 | TGTGCCAGCAGCCTCAGGGGGTCGTCCTACAATGAGCAGTTCTTC | CASSLRGSSYNEQFF
- | TRBJ2-3 | TRBD2 | TRBV28 | TGTGCCAGCAGTTTAGTGTCGGGGACTAGCCGGGGAGATACGCAGTATTTT | CASSLVSGTSRGDTQYF
few | TRBJ2-3 | TRBD2 | TRBV2 | TGTGCCAGCAGACTAGCGGGACCCACAGATACGCAGTATTTT | CASRLAGPTDTQYF
few | TRBJ2-7 | - | TRBV28 | TGTGCCAGCAGAGACAGGTTCTCCTACGAGCAGTACTTC | CASRDRFSYEQYF
- | TRBJ2-1 | TRBD1 | TRBV6-5 | TGTGCCAGCAGTTACCGACAGGGTCCTTACAATGAGCAGTTCTTC | CASSYRQGPYNEQFF
- | TRBJ1-1 | - | TRBV4-2 | TGTGCCAGCAGTACGAATGCACAGGGTTCAACTGAAGCTTTCTTT | CASSTNAQGSTEAFF
few | TRBJ1-2 | - | TRBV7-6 | TGTGCCAGCAGCCCCCCGGGGGGCTTTGGCTACACCTTC | CASSPPGGFGYTF
many | TRBJ2-7 | TRBD2 | TRBV3-1 | TGTGCCAGCAGCCAAGAACTAGCGGGGGGTTACGAGCAGTACTTC | CASSQELAGGYEQYF
- | TRBJ1-1 | - | TRBV6-5 | TGTGCCAGCAGTTACTGGGAAAAGAACACTGAAGCTTTCTTT | CASSYWEKNTEAFF
few | TRBJ2-1 | TRBD2 | TRBV10-3 | TGTGCCATCAGCGGACTAGCGGGGATGAGCTCCTACAATGAGCAGTTCTTC | CAISGLAGMSSYNEQFF
few | TRBJ2-3 | - | TRBV12-3/TRBV12-4 | TGTGCCAGCAGTTACCCGGGACTCAATTCAGTCGATACGCAGTATTTT | CASSYPGLNSVDTQYF
few | TRBJ1-1 | - | TRBV4-1 | TGCGCCAGCAGCCACCCATCCTGGGGCGCTGAAGCTTTCTTT | CASSHPSWGAEAFF
few | TRBJ2-3 | - | TRBV29-1 | TGCAGCGTTGATCGACTGAACACAGATACGCAGTATTTT | CSVDRLNTDTQYF
few | TRBJ2-2 | TRBD2 | TRBV28 | TGTGCCAGCAGTTTATATTCGACTAGCGGCGAGATTCCGAACACCGGGGAGCTGTTTTTT | CASSLYSTSGEIPNTGELFF
few | TRBJ1-4 | - | TRBV6-5 | TGTGCCAGCAGCTACCGGCCCCGGACGGGTAATGAAAAACTGTTTTTT | CASSYRPRTGNEKLFF
few | TRBJ2-2 | TRBD2 | TRBV29-1 | TGCAGCGTTGGGACTAGCGGGGGAGTCGGGGAGCTGTTTTTT | CSVGTSGGVGELFF
- | TRBJ1-1 | - | TRBV10-1 | TGCGCCAGCAGTGTACAGCTGAACACTGAAGCTTTCTTT | CASSVQLNTEAFF
many | TRBJ2-7 | - | TRBV20-1 | TGCAGTGCTGCTGCGGGGAGCGGGCGCTACGAGCAGTACTTC | CSAAAGSGRYEQYF
many | TRBJ2-7 | - | TRBV12-3/TRBV12-4 | TGTGCCAGCAGTTTTCGGGTTTACGAGCAGTACTTC | CASSFRVYEQYF
few | TRBJ2-1 | TRBD1 | TRBV7-3 | TGTGCCAGCAGCTTAATGCCGACAGGGGATGAGCAGTTCTTC | CASSLMPTGDEQFF
few | TRBJ1-5 | - | TRBV5-5 | TGTGCCAGCAGCTTGGGGGTTCTTAATCAGCCCCAGCATTTT | CASSLGVLNQPQHF